This T cell receptor (beta chain) was recovered during a study of blood T cell repertoires in COVID-19. This table comes from immunoSEQ multiplex PCR, and its TCRdb copy is limited to in-frame clones, with some not included. The sample lists tens of thousands of clones, more than 70% seen once, with less than 3.5% in the top ten. Germline CDR1 reads PRHDT; CDR2 reads FYEKMQ (reference sequence). The CDR3 runs 14 residues. Trimming took 2 bases from V and 5 from J; bases not matched to a gene: 2. Enrolled during active infection, Seattle patients were then followed longitudinally. This clone was observed once.

The chain is built from TRBV13 and TRBJ2-5, with 10 bases that match TRBD2. Sequences were obtained from peripheral blood. This clonotype originated in a man between 45 and 60 years old with COVID-19, enrolled during active disease. The CDR3 loop is CASSLTSGDETQYF. The DNA for the CDR3 is TGTGCCAGCAGCTTAACTAGCGGGGACGAGACCCAGTACTTC. Filled out from reference TRBV13 and TRBJ2-5, the complete variable domain reads AAGVIQSPRHLIKEKRETATLKCYPIPRHDTVYWYQQGPGQDPQFLISFYEKMQSDKGSIPDRFSAQQFSDYHSELNMSSLELGDSALYFCASSLTSGDETQYFGPGTRLLVL.